This TCR beta chain was recovered during a study of blood T cell repertoires in COVID-19. Here immunoSEQ multiplex PCR was the method, and the copy in TCRdb shows in-frame clones only, minus some. The sample has 130,000 to 150,000 clones; roughly nine tenths are singletons. Material: peripheral blood. The TCR was taken from a human donor in a cohort sampled during active COVID-19.

For the CDR3, the DNA is TGTGCCAGCAGGCCCTACAGGGGACAAGAGACCCAGTACTTC. This sequence encodes CASRPYRGQETQYF. The gene calls are TRBV27 and TRBJ2-5, with 7 positions matching TRBD1. Germline CDR1 and CDR2: MNHEY and SMNVEV (reference sequence). The CDR3 sequence is 14 residues long. V lost 6 bases, J lost 2 bases, and 6 bases stayed unmatched.